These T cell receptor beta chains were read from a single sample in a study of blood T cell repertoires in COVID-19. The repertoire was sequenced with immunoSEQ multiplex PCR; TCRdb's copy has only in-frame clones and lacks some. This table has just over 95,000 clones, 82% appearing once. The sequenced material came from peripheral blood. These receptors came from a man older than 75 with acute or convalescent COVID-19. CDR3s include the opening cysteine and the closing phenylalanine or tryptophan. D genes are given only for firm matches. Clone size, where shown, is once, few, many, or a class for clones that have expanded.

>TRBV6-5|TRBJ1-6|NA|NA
TGTGCCAGCAGTTACGAACCTCGGGTTCCCAATTCACCCCTCCACTTT
CASSYEPRVPNSPLHF
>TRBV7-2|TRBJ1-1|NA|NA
TGTGCCAGCAGCCCCCGACGGGGGGACACGAACACTGAAGCTTTCTTT
CASSPRRGDTNTEAFF
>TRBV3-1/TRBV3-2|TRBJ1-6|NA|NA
TGTGCCAGCAGCCGCTCGGGGGACTCACCCCTCCACTTT
CASSRSGDSPLHF
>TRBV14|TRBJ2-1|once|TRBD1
TGTGCCAGCAGCCATCCCGGACAGGGAGGTGAGCAGTTCTTC
CASSHPGQGGEQFF
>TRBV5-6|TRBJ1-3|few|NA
TGTGCCAGCAGCCCTAAGTTCGCTGGAAACACCATATATTTT
CASSPKFAGNTIYF
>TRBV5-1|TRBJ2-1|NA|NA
TGCGCCAGCAGCTTGAACGGGGGGCATGAGCAGTTCTTC
CASSLNGGHEQFF
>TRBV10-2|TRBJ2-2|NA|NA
TGCGCCAGCAGTGAGTCTCGAGGGGGTGGTAACACCGGGGAGCTGTTTTTT
CASSESRGGGNTGELFF
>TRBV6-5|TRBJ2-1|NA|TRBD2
TGTGCCAGCAGACCGACTAGCGGGAGCCCTCAGTTCTTC
CASRPTSGSPQFF
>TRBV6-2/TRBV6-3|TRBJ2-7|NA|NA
TGTGCCAGCAGTTTAACAGTACCCTACGAGCAGTACTTC
CASSLTVPYEQYF
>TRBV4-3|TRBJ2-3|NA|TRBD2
TGCGCCAGCAGCCCGAGGGGCGGGGGGGATTTCACAGATACGCAGTATTTT
CASSPRGGGDFTDTQYF
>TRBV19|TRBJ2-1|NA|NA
TGTGCCAGTAGTGCGCCGGGCAGGGCAAATGAGCAGTTCTTC
CASSAPGRANEQFF
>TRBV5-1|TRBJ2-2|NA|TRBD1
TGCGCCAGCAGCGGCGCCGGGACAGGGAACACCGGGGAGCTGTTTTTT
CASSGAGTGNTGELFF
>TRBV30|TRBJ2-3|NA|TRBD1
TGTGCCTGGAGTGTGCGGGGGTTCCGACAGGGGGTAAGGACAGATACGCAGTATTTT
CAWSVRGFRQGVRTDTQYF
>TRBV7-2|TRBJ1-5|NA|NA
TGTGCCAGCAGTCCAGGTGGGCAGGGCACGAGGCCCCAGCATTTT
CASSPGGQGTRPQHF
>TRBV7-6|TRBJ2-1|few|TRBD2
TGTGCCAGCAGCTTAGTAGCGGGACCTTACAATGAGCAGTTCTTC
CASSLVAGPYNEQFF
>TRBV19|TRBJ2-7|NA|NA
TGTGCCAGTAGAGGAGGGCTCGAGCAGTACTTC
CASRGGLEQYF
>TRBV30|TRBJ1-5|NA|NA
TGTGCCTGGAGGGGTACGGGTAGGTTAGAGCCCCAGCATTTT
CAWRGTGRLEPQHF
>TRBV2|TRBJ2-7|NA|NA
TGTGCCAGCAGGTTAGAGGGCCTACCCTACGAGCAGTACTTC
CASRLEGLPYEQYF
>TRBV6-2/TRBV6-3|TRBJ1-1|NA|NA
TGTGCCAGCAGTTACCCCGGGGGTACTGAAGCTTTCTTT
CASSYPGGTEAFF
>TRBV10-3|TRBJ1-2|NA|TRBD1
TGTGCCATCAGTGCCCGGGACAGGGGGCGATATGGCTACACCTTC
CAISARDRGRYGYTF
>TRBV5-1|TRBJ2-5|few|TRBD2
TGCGCCAGCAAGAGTAGCGGGGCTTTCCAAGAGACCCAGTACTTC
CASKSSGAFQETQYF
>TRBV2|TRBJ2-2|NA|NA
TGTGCCAGCAGTTCCGGGGCAGGGGCGAACACCGGGGAGCTGTTTTTT
CASSSGAGANTGELFF
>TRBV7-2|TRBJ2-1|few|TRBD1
TGTGCCAGCAGCCCCGACAGGGTCAATGAGCAGTTCTTC
CASSPDRVNEQFF
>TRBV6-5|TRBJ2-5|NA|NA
TGTGCCAGCAGGGAGGAGACCCAGTACTTC
CASREETQYF
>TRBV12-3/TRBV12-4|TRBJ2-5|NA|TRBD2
TGTGCCAGCCGTTGGGGGGGGGAGACCCAGTACTTC
CASRWGGETQYF
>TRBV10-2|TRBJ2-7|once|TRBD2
TGCGCCAGCACTTTGGGACTAGCGGGGGGAGAGCAGTACTTC
CASTLGLAGGEQYF
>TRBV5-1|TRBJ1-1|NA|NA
TGCGCCAGCAGCTTGGCTGTTAACACTGAAGCTTTCTTT
CASSLAVNTEAFF